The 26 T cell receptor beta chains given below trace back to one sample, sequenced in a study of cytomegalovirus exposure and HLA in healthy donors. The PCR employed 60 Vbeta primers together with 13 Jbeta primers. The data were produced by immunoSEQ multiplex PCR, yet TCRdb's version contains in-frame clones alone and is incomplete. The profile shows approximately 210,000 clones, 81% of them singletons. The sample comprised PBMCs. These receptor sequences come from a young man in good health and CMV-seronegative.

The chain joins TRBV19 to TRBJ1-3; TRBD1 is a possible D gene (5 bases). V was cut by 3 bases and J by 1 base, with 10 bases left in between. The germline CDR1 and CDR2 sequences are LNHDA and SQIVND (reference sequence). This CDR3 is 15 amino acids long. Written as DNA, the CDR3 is TGTGCCAGTAGTATTTTCCCAGGGTCTGGAAACACCATATATTTT. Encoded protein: CASSIFPGSGNTIYF.

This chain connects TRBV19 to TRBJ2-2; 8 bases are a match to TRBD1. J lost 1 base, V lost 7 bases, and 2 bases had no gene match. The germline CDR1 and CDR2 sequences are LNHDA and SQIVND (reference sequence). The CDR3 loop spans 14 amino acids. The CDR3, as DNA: TGTGCCAGTACCGGACAGGGGAACACCGGGGAGCTGTTTTTT. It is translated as CASTGQGNTGELFF.

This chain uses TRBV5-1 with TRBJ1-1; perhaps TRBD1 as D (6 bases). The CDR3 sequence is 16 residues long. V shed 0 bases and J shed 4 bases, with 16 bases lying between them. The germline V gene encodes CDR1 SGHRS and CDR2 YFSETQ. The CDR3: CASSLGGGLLGTEAFF. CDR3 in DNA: TGCGCCAGCAGCTTGGGTGGGGGCTTACTGGGCACTGAAGCTTTCTTT.

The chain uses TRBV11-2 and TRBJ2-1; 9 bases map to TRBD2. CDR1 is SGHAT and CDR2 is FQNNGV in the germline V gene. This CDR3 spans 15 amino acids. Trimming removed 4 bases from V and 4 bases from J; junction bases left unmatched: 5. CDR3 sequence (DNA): TGTGCCAGCAGCTCTAGCGGGATTCAGTACAATGAGCAGTTCTTC. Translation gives CASSSSGIQYNEQFF.

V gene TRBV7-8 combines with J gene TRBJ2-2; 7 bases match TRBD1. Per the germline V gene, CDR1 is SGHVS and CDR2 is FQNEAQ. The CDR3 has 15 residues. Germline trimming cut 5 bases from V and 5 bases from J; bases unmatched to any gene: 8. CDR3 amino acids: CASSRYRGQTGELFF. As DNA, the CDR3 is TGTGCCAGCAGCAGATACAGGGGACAGACCGGGGAGCTGTTTTTT.

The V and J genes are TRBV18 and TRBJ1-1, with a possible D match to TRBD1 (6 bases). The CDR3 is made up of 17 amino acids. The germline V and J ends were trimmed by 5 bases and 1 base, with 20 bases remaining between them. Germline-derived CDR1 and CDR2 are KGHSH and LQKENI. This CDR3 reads CASSSDGTRWANTEAFF. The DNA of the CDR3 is TGTGCCAGCTCATCTGATGGGACACGGTGGGCGAACACTGAAGCTTTCTTT.

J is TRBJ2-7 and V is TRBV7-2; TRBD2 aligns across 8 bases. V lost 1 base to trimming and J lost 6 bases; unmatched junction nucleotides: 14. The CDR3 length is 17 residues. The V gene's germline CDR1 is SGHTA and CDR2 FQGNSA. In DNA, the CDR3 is TGTGCCAGCAGCTTAGTTGAAATCGGGGTTAGCGGGACCGAGCAGTACTTC. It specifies CASSLVEIGVSGTEQYF.

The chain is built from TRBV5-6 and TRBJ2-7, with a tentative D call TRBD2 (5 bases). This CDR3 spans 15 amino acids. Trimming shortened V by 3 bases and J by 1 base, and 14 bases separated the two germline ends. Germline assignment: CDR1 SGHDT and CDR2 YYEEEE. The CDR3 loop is CASSSQLEGSYEQYF. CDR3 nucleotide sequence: TGTGCCAGCAGCTCCCAGTTAGAGGGTTCCTACGAGCAGTACTTC.

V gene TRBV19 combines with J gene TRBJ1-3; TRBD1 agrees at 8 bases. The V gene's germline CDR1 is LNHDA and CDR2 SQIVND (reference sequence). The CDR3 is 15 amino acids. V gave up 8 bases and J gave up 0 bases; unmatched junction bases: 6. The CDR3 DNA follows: TGTGCCAGTCAGGACAGGGCAAGCTCTGGAAACACCATATATTTT. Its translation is CASQDRASSGNTIYF.

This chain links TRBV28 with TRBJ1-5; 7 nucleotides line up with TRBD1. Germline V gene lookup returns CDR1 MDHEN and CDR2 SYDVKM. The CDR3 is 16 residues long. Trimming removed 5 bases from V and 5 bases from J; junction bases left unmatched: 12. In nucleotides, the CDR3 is TGTGCCAGCAGTCTGGGTTCGAGGACAGGTTATCAGCCCCAGCATTTT. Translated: CASSLGSRTGYQPQHF.

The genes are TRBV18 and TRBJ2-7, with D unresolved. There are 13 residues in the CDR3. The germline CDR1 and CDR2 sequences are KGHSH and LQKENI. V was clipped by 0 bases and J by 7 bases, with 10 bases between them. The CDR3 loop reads CASSPPARVEQYF. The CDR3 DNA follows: TGTGCCAGCTCACCACCTGCTCGGGTGGAGCAGTACTTC.

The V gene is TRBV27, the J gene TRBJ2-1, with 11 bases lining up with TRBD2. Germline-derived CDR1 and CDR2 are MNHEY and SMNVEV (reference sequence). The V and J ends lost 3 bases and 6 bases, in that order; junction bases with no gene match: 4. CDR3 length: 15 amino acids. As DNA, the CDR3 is TGTGCCAGCAGTTTTAGCGGGGGGGCCGTCAATGAGCAGTTCTTC. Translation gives CASSFSGGAVNEQFF.

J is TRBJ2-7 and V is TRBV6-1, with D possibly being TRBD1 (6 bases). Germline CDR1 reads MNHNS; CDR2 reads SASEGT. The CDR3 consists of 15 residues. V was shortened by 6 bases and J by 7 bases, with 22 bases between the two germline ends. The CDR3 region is CASRVGGTMRMEQYF. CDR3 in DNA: TGTGCCAGCAGGGTAGGGGGAACAATGAGGATGGAGCAGTACTTC.

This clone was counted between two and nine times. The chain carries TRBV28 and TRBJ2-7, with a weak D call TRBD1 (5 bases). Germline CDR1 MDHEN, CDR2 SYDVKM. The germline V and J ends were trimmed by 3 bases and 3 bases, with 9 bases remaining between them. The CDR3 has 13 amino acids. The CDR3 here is CASSFGRVYEQYF. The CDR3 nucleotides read TGTGCCAGCAGTTTCGGCAGGGTCTACGAGCAGTACTTC.

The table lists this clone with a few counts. In DNA form, the CDR3 reads TGTGCCAGCAGCCTAGTGTCCCGTTGGACTAGCGGGGGGGCGGGCTCCTACAATGAGCAGTTCTTC. Translating it yields CASSLVSRWTSGGAGSYNEQFF. The chain uses TRBV7-8 and TRBJ2-1, with 15 bases aligning to TRBD2. The CDR3 extends over 22 amino acids. J was trimmed by 0 bases and V by 5 bases; bases with no gene match: 17. Germline V gene sequence: CDR1 SGHVS, CDR2 FQNEAQ.

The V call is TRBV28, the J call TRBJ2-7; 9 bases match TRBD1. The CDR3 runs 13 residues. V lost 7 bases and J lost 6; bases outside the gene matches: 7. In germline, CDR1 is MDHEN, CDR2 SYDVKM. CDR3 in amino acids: CASTGDRAREQYF. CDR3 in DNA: TGTGCCAGCACAGGGGACAGGGCACGCGAGCAGTACTTC.

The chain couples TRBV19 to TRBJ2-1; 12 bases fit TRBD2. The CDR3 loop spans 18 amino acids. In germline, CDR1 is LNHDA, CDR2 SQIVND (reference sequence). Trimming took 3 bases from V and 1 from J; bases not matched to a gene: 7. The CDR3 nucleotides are TGTGCCAGTAGTATTCGGCTAGCGGGAGGGTGGTCCTACAATGAGCAGTTCTTC. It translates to CASSIRLAGGWSYNEQFF.

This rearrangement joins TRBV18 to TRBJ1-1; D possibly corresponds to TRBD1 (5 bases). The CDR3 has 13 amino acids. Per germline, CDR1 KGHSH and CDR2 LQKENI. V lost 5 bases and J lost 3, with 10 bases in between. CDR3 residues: CASSTEQDTEAFF. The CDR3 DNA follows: TGTGCCAGCTCAACGGAACAGGACACTGAAGCTTTCTTT.

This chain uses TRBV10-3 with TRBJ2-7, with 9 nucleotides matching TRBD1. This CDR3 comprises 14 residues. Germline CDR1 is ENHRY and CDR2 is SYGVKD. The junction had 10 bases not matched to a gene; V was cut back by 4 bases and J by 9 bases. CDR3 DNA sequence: TGTGCCATCAGTGGACAGGGGGGTCCCCACGGGCAGTACTTC. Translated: CAISGQGGPHGQYF.

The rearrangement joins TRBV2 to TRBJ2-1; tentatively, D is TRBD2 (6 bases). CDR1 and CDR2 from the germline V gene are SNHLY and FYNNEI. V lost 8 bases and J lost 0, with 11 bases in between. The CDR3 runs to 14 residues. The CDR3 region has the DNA TGTGCCAGCGGGACTCATAACTCCTACAATGAGCAGTTCTTC. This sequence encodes CASGTHNSYNEQFF.

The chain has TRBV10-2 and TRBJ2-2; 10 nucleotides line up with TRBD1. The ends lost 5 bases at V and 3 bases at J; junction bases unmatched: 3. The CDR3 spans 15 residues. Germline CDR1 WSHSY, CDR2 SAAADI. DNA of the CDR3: TGCGCCAGCAGTTGGACAGGGGGATACACCGGGGAGCTGTTTTTT. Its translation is CASSWTGGYTGELFF.

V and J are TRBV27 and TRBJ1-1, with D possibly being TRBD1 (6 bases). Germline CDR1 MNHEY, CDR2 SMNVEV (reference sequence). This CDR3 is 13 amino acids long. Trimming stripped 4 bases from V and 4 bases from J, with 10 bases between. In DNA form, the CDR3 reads TGTGCCAGCAGTTCAGGCAGGGGCACTGAAGCTTTCTTT. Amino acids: CASSSGRGTEAFF.

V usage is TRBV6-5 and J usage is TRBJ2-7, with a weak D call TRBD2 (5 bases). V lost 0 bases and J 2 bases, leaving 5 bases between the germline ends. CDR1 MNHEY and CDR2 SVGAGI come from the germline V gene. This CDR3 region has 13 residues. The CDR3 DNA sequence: TGTGCCAGCAGTTACTCGACTACCTACGAGCAGTACTTC. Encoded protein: CASSYSTTYEQYF.

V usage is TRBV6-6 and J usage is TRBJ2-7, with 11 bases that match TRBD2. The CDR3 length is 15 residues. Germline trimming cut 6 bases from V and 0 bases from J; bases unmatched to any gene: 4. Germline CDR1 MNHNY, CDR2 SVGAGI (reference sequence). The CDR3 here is CASSSLAGGSYEQYF. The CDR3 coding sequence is TGTGCCAGCAGCTCCCTAGCGGGAGGCTCCTACGAGCAGTACTTC.

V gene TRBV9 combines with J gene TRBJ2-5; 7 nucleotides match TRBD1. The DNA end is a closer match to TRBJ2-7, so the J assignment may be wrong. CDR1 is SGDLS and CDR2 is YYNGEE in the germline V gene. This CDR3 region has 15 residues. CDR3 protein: CASSASTGMSYEQYF. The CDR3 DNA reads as TGTGCCAGCAGCGCGTCGACAGGGATGTCCTACGAGCAGTACTTC.

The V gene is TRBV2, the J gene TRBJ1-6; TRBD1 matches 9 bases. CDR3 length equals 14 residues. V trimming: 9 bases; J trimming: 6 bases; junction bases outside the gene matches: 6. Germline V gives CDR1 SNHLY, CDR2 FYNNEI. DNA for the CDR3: TGTGCCAGTACTCCGGGACAGGGTAATTCACCCCTCCACTTT. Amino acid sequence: CASTPGQGNSPLHF.